One and the same sample provided the 25 T cell receptor beta chains below, sequenced in a study of beta chain features in type 1 diabetes. Study-wide results and caveats: All four CD4+ subsets of Type 1 diabetes patients contained TCRB CDR3s that were moderately but significantly shorter.

Their antigen targets remain unknown. Reverse transcription of all isolated RNA meant that expressed TCRB transcripts were sequenced. Clones were read by immunoSEQ multiplex PCR, and TCRdb kept only the in-frame ones, dropping some. The sample carries 640,000 or so clones, around 15% recorded once. Sequenced input: naive CD4+ T cells from blood. These receptors all stem from a man younger than 35 with type 1 diabetes.

The CDR3 loop reads CASRPGQSYNEQFF. CDR3 sequence (DNA): TGTGCCAGCAGGCCGGGACAGTCTTACAATGAGCAGTTCTTC. V is TRBV27 and J is TRBJ2-1; TRBD1 matches at 7 bases. The trim removed 6 bases at V and 4 bases at J, leaving 6 bases unmatched. CDR1 and CDR2 (germline): MNHEY, SMNVEV (reference sequence). This CDR3 is built from 14 residues.

This clone was counted only a few times. The chain carries TRBV7-8 and TRBJ2-5; TRBD1 is a possible D gene (6 bases). V lost 0 bases and J lost 7, with 12 bases in between. This CDR3 contains 14 residues. Germline CDR1 is SGHVS and CDR2 is FQNEAQ. The CDR3 nucleotides read TGTGCCAGCAGCTTAGCGGGACAAACGGGGACCCAGTACTTC. Its protein product is CASSLAGQTGTQYF.

This clone has only a few counts. The chain couples TRBV2 to TRBJ2-7; no clear D gene. V was trimmed by 6 bases and J by 4 bases, leaving 10 bases between them. CDR3 length: 12 amino acids. Germline V gene lookup returns CDR1 SNHLY and CDR2 FYNNEI. DNA for the CDR3: TGTGCCAGCAGGGAGCTTTCTTACGAGCAGTACTTC. This codes for CASRELSYEQYF.

The CDR3 bases are TGTGCCTTCAGGGACAGTCTCTCTGGAAACACCATATATTTT. Its translation: CAFRDSLSGNTIYF. The chain uses TRBV30 and TRBJ1-3; TRBD1 matches 7 bases. Germline-derived CDR1 and CDR2 are GTSNPN and SVGIG (reference sequence). The CDR3 length is 14 residues. J lost 0 bases, V lost 7 bases, and 6 bases had no gene match.

V gene TRBV7-8 combines with J gene TRBJ1-5, with 7 bases fitting TRBD1. The CDR3 extends over 15 amino acids. The germline V gene has CDR1 SGHVS and CDR2 FQNEAQ. The junction had 9 bases not matched to a gene; V was cut back by 5 bases and J by 5 bases. The CDR3 nucleotides read TGTGCCAGCAGCCCTCAGGGGGTGGAGGATCAGCCCCAGCATTTT. This encodes CASSPQGVEDQPQHF.

This chain uses TRBV18 with TRBJ2-2; 9 positions match TRBD1. This CDR3 is built from 17 residues. The J segment lost 2 bases and the V segment lost 3 bases, leaving 7 bases of the junction unmatched. Germline CDR1 and CDR2: KGHSH and LQKENI. CDR3 nucleotide sequence: TGTGCCAGCTCACCTTACGGAACAGGGGGCAACACCGGGGAGCTGTTTTTT. Translation gives CASSPYGTGGNTGELFF.

V is TRBV28 and J is TRBJ2-7; the D is unclear. Trimming took 10 bases from V and 3 from J, leaving 19 bases between them. The CDR3 consists of 14 residues. The germline V gene has CDR1 MDHEN and CDR2 SYDVKM. Here the CDR3 DNA reads TGTGCCACGGCTCGGGCCCCGCCGAACTACGAGCAGTACTTC. This translates into CATARAPPNYEQYF.

This chain joins TRBV5-4 and TRBJ1-1; D is perhaps TRBD1 (5 bases). Germline values: CDR1 SGHNT, CDR2 YYREEE (reference sequence). CDR3 length equals 14 residues. V lost 0 bases to trimming and J lost 6 bases, with 12 bases between them. The CDR3 DNA sequence: TGTGCCAGCAGCTTGGCTTCCGGGGCGTCTGAAGCTTTCTTT. It translates to CASSLASGASEAFF.

As concerns this clone: The same CDR3 can be traced to other DNA sequences in this sample. The J gene is TRBJ1-5, the V gene TRBV4-2; D is unclear. Per germline, CDR1 LGHNA and CDR2 YNFKEQ. This CDR3 spans 14 amino acids. Trimming left V 0 bases short and J 3 bases short, with 6 bases between. The CDR3 nucleotides read TGTGCCAGCAGCCAAGACCAGGACAATCAGCCCCAGCATTTT. Protein product: CASSQDQDNQPQHF.

The CDR3 DNA sequence: TGCGCCAGCAGCAAAACAACTAGCGGGGGGAACCAAGAGACCCAGTACTTC. Translated, it gives CASSKTTSGGNQETQYF. The chain links TRBV5-1 to TRBJ2-5, with TRBD2 matching over 12 bases. V lost 4 bases, J lost 0 bases, and 7 bases stayed unmatched. Germline V gives CDR1 SGHRS, CDR2 YFSETQ. The CDR3 is made up of 17 amino acids.

This clone appeared a few times. V gene TRBV18 combines with J gene TRBJ2-7; TRBD2 is a possible D gene (6 bases). Trimming cost V 3 bases and J 3 bases, with 9 bases left between them. Germline-derived CDR1 and CDR2 are KGHSH and LQKENI. The CDR3 extends over 13 amino acids. The CDR3 DNA reads TGTGCCAGCTCACCGGGGGGAAACTACGAGCAGTACTTC. Translated, it gives CASSPGGNYEQYF.

The chain has TRBV30 and TRBJ1-4, with D possibly TRBD1 on 5 matching bases. The CDR3 is 12 residues long. Trimming pared 3 bases from V and 10 bases from J, leaving 12 bases between. CDR1 and CDR2 (germline): GTSNPN, SVGIG (reference sequence). CDR3 sequence (DNA): TGTGCCTGGAGCAAGGAGGGGAGAAAACTGTTTTTT. Translating gives CAWSKEGRKLFF.

On this clone itself: The sample holds other DNA sequences that translate to the same CDR3. This rearrangement joins TRBV29-1 to TRBJ1-1, with 9 bases that match TRBD1. Germline values: CDR1 SQVTM, CDR2 ANQGSEA. Trimming removed 7 bases from V and 0 bases from J; junction bases left unmatched: 3. This CDR3 contains 13 residues. The CDR3 reads CSARQGVNTEAFF. CDR3 bases: TGCAGCGCCCGACAGGGGGTGAACACTGAAGCTTTCTTT.

Worth noting for this clone: Other DNA sequences in the same sample also yield this CDR3. This chain links TRBV5-1 with TRBJ2-5, with D tentatively TRBD1 (5 bases). CDR3 length equals 14 residues. Germline V gene sequence: CDR1 SGHRS, CDR2 YFSETQ. V was trimmed by 4 bases and J by 1 base, leaving 11 bases between them. The CDR3 coding sequence is TGCGCCAGCAGCCCCGGACAAGGCCAAGAGACCCAGTACTTC. Translated, it gives CASSPGQGQETQYF.

This clone turned up a few times. This chain joins TRBV29-1 and TRBJ1-2; TRBD1 matches at 7 bases. With 6 bases clipped from V and 5 bases from J, the junction kept 9 bases outside the gene matches. The germline gives CDR1 SQVTM, CDR2 ANQGSEA. The CDR3 runs 13 residues. CDR3 sequence reads: CSVGRGLVYGYTF. The CDR3 coding sequence is TGCAGCGTGGGGAGGGGGCTCGTTTATGGCTACACCTTC.

The chain uses TRBV15 and TRBJ2-6, with TRBD1 as a possible D gene (5 bases). Trimming left V 5 bases short and J 4 bases short, with 18 bases between. Germline V gene sequence: CDR1 LNHNV, CDR2 YYDKDF (reference sequence). CDR3 size: 17 residues. In DNA form, the CDR3 reads TGTGCCACCAGCCGAAGTATGACAGCCTGGGGGGCCAACGTCCTGACTTTC. Amino acids: CATSRSMTAWGANVLTF.

This clone showed up just a few times. The chain uses TRBV7-9 and TRBJ1-2; D uncertain. With 7 bases removed from V and 8 bases from J, the gap between germline ends came to 11 bases. This CDR3 contains 11 residues. The V gene's germline CDR1 is SEHNR and CDR2 FQNEAQ (reference sequence). DNA for the CDR3: TGTGCCAGCACCAAGGGCCGGGGCTACACCTTC. Protein: CASTKGRGYTF. The full variable domain, in which reference TRBV7-9 and TRBJ1-2 provide the parts outside the CDR3, is DTGVSQNPRHKITKRGQNVTFRCDPISEHNRLYWYRQTLGQGPEFLTYFQNEAQLEKSRLLSDRFSAERPKGSFSTLEIQRTEQGDSAMYLCASTKGRGYTFGSGTRLTVV.

The chain uses TRBV5-1 and TRBJ2-1; D remains ambiguous. The V gene's germline CDR1 is SGHRS and CDR2 YFSETQ. Trimming left V 0 bases short and J 7 bases short, with 8 bases between. The CDR3 consists of 13 residues. CDR3: CASSLGAVNEQFF. Here the CDR3 DNA reads TGCGCCAGCAGCTTGGGGGCCGTTAATGAGCAGTTCTTC.

The chain has TRBV15 and TRBJ1-4; D is possibly TRBD1 (5 bases). The germline V and J ends were trimmed by 0 bases and 7 bases, with 12 bases remaining between them. CDR1 is LNHNV, CDR2 YYDKDF, per germline (reference sequence). The CDR3 extends over 15 amino acids. Here the CDR3 reads CATSRDLGVGEKLFF. The CDR3 DNA is TGTGCCACCAGCAGAGATCTGGGGGTGGGTGAAAAACTGTTTTTT.

The chain is built from TRBV11-2 and TRBJ2-1, with D possibly called TRBD1 or TRBD2 (6 bases each). V was clipped by 2 bases and J by 9 bases, with 11 bases between them. Germline lookup yields CDR1 SGHAT and CDR2 FQNNGV. The CDR3 extends over 13 amino acids. As DNA, the CDR3 is TGTGCCAGCAGCTTATTGGGGGGCAGTGAGCAGTTCTTC. Translating it yields CASSLLGGSEQFF.

This clone has just a few counts. The chain couples TRBV4-1 to TRBJ1-5; D gene ambiguous. The CDR3 contains 14 residues. In germline, CDR1 is MGHRA, CDR2 YSYEKL. V lost 4 bases to trimming and J lost 9 bases, with 16 bases between them. The CDR3 region has the DNA TGCGCCAGCAGCCCCCCTGACGGCGGATTGCCCCAGCATTTT. It translates to CASSPPDGGLPQHF.

The chain couples TRBV5-4 to TRBJ1-1, with a possible D match to TRBD1 (5 bases). Trimming took 3 bases from V and 0 from J, leaving 9 bases between them. Per the germline V gene, CDR1 is SGHNT and CDR2 is YYREEE (reference sequence). The CDR3 is 14 residues long. The CDR3, as DNA: TGTGCCAGCAGCTGGAGGGACTTGAACACTGAAGCTTTCTTT. Its translation is CASSWRDLNTEAFF.

This clone was picked up a small number of times. The chain carries TRBV9 and TRBJ2-1; D may match TRBD1 or TRBD2 (5 bases each). V lost 5 bases, J lost 9 bases, and 12 bases lay in between. Germline V gives CDR1 SGDLS, CDR2 YYNGEE. The CDR3 contains 12 residues. CDR3 residues: CASSDKGTEQFF. CDR3 in DNA: TGTGCCAGCAGTGATAAGGGGACTGAGCAGTTCTTC.

This clone was detected a few times. The chain recombines TRBV19 with TRBJ2-1; 11 bases agree with TRBD2. The V gene's germline CDR1 is LNHDA and CDR2 SQIVND (reference sequence). With 8 bases clipped from V and 6 bases from J, the junction kept 9 bases outside the gene matches. The CDR3 runs to 15 residues. CDR3 region: CASCPLAGGRNEQFF. The CDR3 DNA sequence: TGTGCCAGTTGCCCCCTAGCGGGGGGCCGCAATGAGCAGTTCTTC.

This clone turned up a few times. V is TRBV6-6 and J is TRBJ2-2; no clear D. Germline V gene lookup returns CDR1 MNHNY and CDR2 SVGAGI (reference sequence). The CDR3 is made up of 14 amino acids. Trimming took 5 bases from V and 6 from J, leaving 13 bases between them. The CDR3: CASSHSDLPGELFF. In DNA form, the CDR3 reads TGTGCCAGCAGTCATTCCGACCTTCCCGGGGAGCTGTTTTTT.